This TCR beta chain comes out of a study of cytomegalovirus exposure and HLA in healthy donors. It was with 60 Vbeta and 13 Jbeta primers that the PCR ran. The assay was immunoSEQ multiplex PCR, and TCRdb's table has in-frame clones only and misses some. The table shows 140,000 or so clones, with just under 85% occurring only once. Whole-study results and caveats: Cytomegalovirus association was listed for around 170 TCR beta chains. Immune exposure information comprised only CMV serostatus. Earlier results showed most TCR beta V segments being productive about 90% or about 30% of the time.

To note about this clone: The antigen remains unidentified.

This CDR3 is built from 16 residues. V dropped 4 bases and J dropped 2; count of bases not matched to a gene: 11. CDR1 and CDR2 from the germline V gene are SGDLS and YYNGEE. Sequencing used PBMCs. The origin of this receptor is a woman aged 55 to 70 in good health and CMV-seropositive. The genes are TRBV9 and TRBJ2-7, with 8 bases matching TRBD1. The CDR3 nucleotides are TGTGCCAGCAGCCCCCGCAACGGACAGGGACCCTACGAGCAGTACTTC. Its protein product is CASSPRNGQGPYEQYF.